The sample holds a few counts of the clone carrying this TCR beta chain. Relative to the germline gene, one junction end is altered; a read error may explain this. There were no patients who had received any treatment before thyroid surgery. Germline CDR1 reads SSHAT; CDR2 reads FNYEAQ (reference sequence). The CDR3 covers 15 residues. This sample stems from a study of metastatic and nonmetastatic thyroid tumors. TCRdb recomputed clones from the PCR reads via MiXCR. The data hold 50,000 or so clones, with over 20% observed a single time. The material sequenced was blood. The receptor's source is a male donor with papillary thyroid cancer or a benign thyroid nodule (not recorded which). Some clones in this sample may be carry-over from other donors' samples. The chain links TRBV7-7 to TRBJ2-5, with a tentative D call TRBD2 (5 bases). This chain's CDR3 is CASSSSGSVAETQYF. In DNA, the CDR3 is TGTGCTAGCAGCTCCTCGGGATCCGTGGCGGAGACCCAGTACTTC.